This entry lists 9 T cell receptor beta chains sequenced from one sample in a study of blood T cells in healthy people across ages. The second PCR ran about 6 to 12 cycles with a sample-barcoded 5' primer and J-beta primers. TCRdb re-called the 5' RACE reads with MiXCR, one entry per CDR3 protein. The sample consists of 650,000 to 1,000,000 distinct CDR3 sequences, about 47% of them appearing once. Sequencing was performed on blood. All receptors come from a man older than 75 in good health.

The rearrangement links TRBV20-1 to TRBJ2-1, with 9 bases that match TRBD2. Looked up from germline, CDR1 is DFQATT and CDR2 is SNEGSKA (reference sequence). J gave up 5 bases and V 6 bases, and 5 bases lay outside the gene matches. The CDR3 has 13 amino acids. This CDR3 is CSADLAGDNEQFF. The CDR3 DNA sequence: TGCAGTGCGGACTTAGCGGGAGACAATGAGCAGTTCTTC.

This clonotype has at least ten counts. V gene TRBV20-1 combines with J gene TRBJ1-2, with TRBD1 matching 8 bases. Losses at the gene ends were 1 base for V and 4 bases for J; bases not matched to a gene: 2. CDR1 DFQATT and CDR2 SNEGSKA come from the germline V gene (reference sequence). The CDR3 totals 13 residues. The CDR3, as DNA: TGCAGTGCTAGAGGGACAGGGTCCTATGGCTACACCTTC. Encoded protein: CSARGTGSYGYTF.

The chain combines TRBV12-3 or TRBV12-4 with TRBJ2-5; 8 bases align to TRBD1. The tail of the sequence fits TRBJ2-7 better, so the J call may be wrong. This CDR3 spans 16 amino acids. This CDR3 reads CASSHHQGDRGGEQYF. Written as DNA, the CDR3 is TGTGCCAGCAGTCACCACCAAGGAGACAGGGGAGGCGAGCAGTACTTC.

The chain recombines TRBV4-3 with TRBJ2-7; 8 positions agree with TRBD1. V lost 4 bases, J lost 0 bases, and 11 bases stayed unmatched. The CDR3 runs to 17 residues. The germline gives CDR1 LGHNA, CDR2 YSLEER. CDR3 sequence reads: CASSPGTGPRDSYEQYF. The CDR3 DNA is TGCGCCAGCAGCCCCGGGACAGGTCCGAGGGACTCCTACGAGCAGTACTTC.

V is TRBV27 and J is TRBJ2-7; D uncertain. Deletions cut 3 bases from V and 3 bases from J, with 3 bases between. This CDR3 is 11 amino acids long. The germline V gene has CDR1 MNHEY and CDR2 SMNVEV (reference sequence). DNA for the CDR3: TGTGCCAGCAGTTTTCTCTACGAGCAGTACTTC. It yields the protein CASSFLYEQYF.

The CDR3 DNA reads TGTGCCAGCAGTTACCACGAAAAACTGTTTTTT. Amino acids: CASSYHEKLFF. The gene calls are TRBV6-2 or TRBV6-3 and TRBJ1-4; no reliable D call. The CDR3 is made up of 11 amino acids. V was clipped by 2 bases and J by 8 bases, with 3 bases between them. Germline CDR1 and CDR2: MNHEY and SVGEGT.

This clonotype was seen more than once but under ten times. The chain is built from TRBV20-1 and TRBJ2-3; 8 bases fit TRBD2. The V segment lost 4 bases and the J segment 2 bases; nucleotides outside the gene matches: 5. Germline assignment: CDR1 DFQATT and CDR2 SNEGSKA (reference sequence). The CDR3 length is 14 residues. The CDR3 protein is CSANGAGATDTQYF. CDR3 DNA: TGCAGTGCTAACGGAGCGGGAGCCACAGATACGCAGTATTTT.

The V call is TRBV6-5, the J call TRBJ2-7; D gene ambiguous. Germline CDR1 is MNHEY and CDR2 is SVGAGI. The CDR3 has 14 residues. V shed 6 bases and J shed 1 base, with 13 bases lying between them. CDR3 in amino acids: CASSLLAASYEQYF. The CDR3 bases are TGTGCCAGCAGCCTGTTAGCAGCGTCCTACGAGCAGTACTTC.

The chain carries TRBV9 and TRBJ1-1; weak D call: TRBD1 (6 bases). The germline V and J ends were trimmed by 3 bases and 0 bases, with 12 bases remaining between them. Germline V lookup: CDR1 SGDLS, CDR2 YYNGEE. The CDR3 has 15 residues. DNA for the CDR3: TGTGCCAGCAGCGCTTTACAGGGTTTGAACACTGAAGCTTTCTTT. This translates into CASSALQGLNTEAFF.